The 12 T cell receptor beta chains listed next were all sequenced from one sample in a study of shared clonotypes between healthy human individuals. The protocol was immunoSEQ multiplex PCR, while the TCRdb copy is restricted to in-frame clones and leaves out a portion. Among 2 million to 2.5 million clones, 80% to 95% were seen once, and the ten largest hold around 0.37%. Material: naive CD4+ T cells from PBMCs. Stated subset: CD45RA+ positively selected. These receptors all stem from a man between 18 and 35 years old in good health. Some clones in this sample may be carry-over from other donors' samples.

This chain links TRBV4-1 with TRBJ2-1; 15 bases line up with TRBD2. Germline lookup yields CDR1 MGHRA and CDR2 YSYEKL. The CDR3 has 21 residues. Trimming removed 1 base from V and 7 bases from J; junction bases left unmatched: 17. The CDR3 protein is CASSQVLLGTSGRPWENEQFF. For the CDR3, the DNA is TGCGCCAGCAGCCAAGTACTTTTGGGGACTAGCGGGAGGCCCTGGGAAAATGAGCAGTTCTTC.

The chain employs TRBV7-3 and TRBJ2-7; TRBD2 is a possible D gene (5 bases). The V gene's germline CDR1 is SGHTA and CDR2 FQGTGA. With 5 bases removed from V and 3 bases from J, the gap between germline ends came to 17 bases. There are 15 residues in the CDR3. CDR3 amino acids: CASSLTAGMDYEQYF. The CDR3 DNA reads TGTGCCAGCAGCCTTACGGCGGGTATGGACTACGAGCAGTACTTC.

CDR3 DNA: TGTGCCAGCAGTTTAGGATTGGGCGGCACCTCTGGAAACACCATATATTTT. Translating it yields CASSLGLGGTSGNTIYF. V and J are TRBV27 and TRBJ1-3; no definite D call. From germline, CDR1 is MNHEY and CDR2 SMNVEV (reference sequence). Trimming cost V 2 bases and J 0 bases, with 14 bases left between them. The CDR3 totals 17 residues.

This chain connects TRBV28 to TRBJ2-2, with D possibly TRBD1 on 6 matching bases. Germline assignment: CDR1 MDHEN and CDR2 SYDVKM. The CDR3 is 15 residues long. V was cut by 4 bases and J by 2 bases, with 11 bases left in between. In nucleotides, the CDR3 is TGTGCCAGCAGTTCCCCGGACAGAAACACCGGGGAGCTGTTTTTT. Its translation is CASSSPDRNTGELFF.

This clone was observed once. The chain couples TRBV5-8 to TRBJ1-2; D is undetermined. Germline V gene lookup returns CDR1 SGHTS and CDR2 YDEGEE. CDR3 length equals 14 residues. Trimming stripped 4 bases from V and 2 bases from J, with 12 bases between. The CDR3: CASSLFQPNYGYTF. The DNA for the CDR3 is TGTGCCAGCAGCCTGTTCCAGCCCAACTATGGCTACACCTTC.

The chain couples TRBV5-1 to TRBJ2-1; possible D gene TRBD1, 6 bases. The length of the CDR3 is 15 residues. The germline V and J ends were trimmed by 0 bases and 2 bases, with 9 bases remaining between them. CDR1 is SGHRS and CDR2 is YFSETQ in the germline V gene. This CDR3 is CASSLVGAAYNEQFF. The CDR3, as DNA: TGCGCCAGCAGCTTGGTGGGGGCAGCCTACAATGAGCAGTTCTTC.

The chain is built from TRBV2 and TRBJ2-3; 8 bases are shared with TRBD2. This CDR3 is 15 amino acids long. Germline CDR1 SNHLY, CDR2 FYNNEI. V shed 4 bases, J shed 6 bases, and the junction held 9 bases outside the gene matches. The CDR3 reads CASSAVPGGVDTQYF. The DNA of the CDR3 is TGTGCCAGCAGTGCCGTCCCGGGGGGGGTGGATACGCAGTATTTT.

The J gene is TRBJ2-1, the V gene TRBV6-1; TRBD2 matches 10 bases. The CDR3 has 14 residues. V trimming: 8 bases; J trimming: 4 bases; junction bases outside the gene matches: 5. Germline lookup yields CDR1 MNHNS and CDR2 SASEGT. This chain's CDR3 is CASETSGNYNEQFF. In nucleotides, the CDR3 is TGTGCCAGCGAAACTAGCGGGAATTACAATGAGCAGTTCTTC.

This chain links TRBV7-2 with TRBJ2-5, with D possibly being TRBD2 (6 bases). V dropped 6 bases and J dropped 5 bases, with 16 bases sitting between them. In germline, CDR1 is SGHTA, CDR2 FQGNSA. This CDR3 spans 14 amino acids. The CDR3, as DNA: TGTGCCAGCAGACGGGACTCAATACGGGAGACCCAGTACTTC. Protein product: CASRRDSIRETQYF.

The chain links TRBV5-8 to TRBJ1-2; 8 nucleotides agree with TRBD1. Trimming cost V 4 bases and J 6 bases; bases outside gene matches: 8. The CDR3 loop spans 14 amino acids. The V gene's germline CDR1 is SGHTS and CDR2 YDEGEE. The CDR3 loop is CASSLTGDRNGYTF. CDR3 nucleotide sequence: TGTGCCAGCAGCCTCACAGGGGACAGGAATGGCTACACCTTC.

Note on this clone: Other DNA sequences in the same sample also yield this CDR3. The chain joins TRBV28 to TRBJ2-1; D remains unclear. The CDR3 length is 11 residues. Per the germline V gene, CDR1 is MDHEN and CDR2 is SYDVKM. The V end was cut by 0 bases, the J end by 7 bases, with 1 base between. The CDR3 DNA reads as TGTGCCAGCAGTTTATGGAATGAGCAGTTCTTC. Protein product: CASSLWNEQFF.

As to this clone: Distinct nucleotide sequences in the sample also encode this CDR3. The chain carries TRBV2 and TRBJ1-3; D is uncertain. CDR3 length equals 12 residues. The V gene's germline CDR1 is SNHLY and CDR2 FYNNEI. V was trimmed by 2 bases and J by 1 base, leaving 0 bases between them. DNA of the CDR3: TGTGCCAGCAGTGAATCTGGAAACACCATATATTTT. This gives the protein CASSESGNTIYF.